This T cell receptor (beta chain) was identified during a study of vaccination effects on CD4 cells after COVID-19. On this clone itself: The antigen remains unidentified.

Libraries were prepared by immunoSEQ multiplex PCR; TCRdb keeps only in-frame clonotypes and omits some of them. This table has some 16,000 clones, 70% to 80% appearing once. The CDR3 runs 14 residues. The J segment lost 8 bases and the V segment lost 5 bases, leaving 6 bases of the junction unmatched. The V gene's germline CDR1 is SGHRS and CDR2 YFSETQ. Sequencing followed a ViraFEST assay step that expanded antigen-specific CD4+ T cells with viral peptide pools. Upon completion of roughly ten days in culture, CD4+ T cells were isolated. All study participants received two doses of BNT162b2 or mRNA-1273 vaccine. Nobody among the vaccine recipients had prior SARS-CoV-2 infection (nucleocapsid antibodies were negative). It was on days 3 and 7 that half the medium was replaced with IL-2 medium.

The chain carries TRBV5-1 and TRBJ1-6; TRBD1 aligns across 8 bases. The receptor comes from a human donor who received a COVID-19 vaccine. The sample consisted of CD4+ T cells from PBMCs cultured with HCoV-NL63 spike peptides, taken after COVID-19 vaccination. CDR3 sequence reads: CASSPSTGDSPLHF. The CDR3 bases are TGCGCCAGCAGTCCCTCGACAGGGGATTCACCCCTCCACTTT.